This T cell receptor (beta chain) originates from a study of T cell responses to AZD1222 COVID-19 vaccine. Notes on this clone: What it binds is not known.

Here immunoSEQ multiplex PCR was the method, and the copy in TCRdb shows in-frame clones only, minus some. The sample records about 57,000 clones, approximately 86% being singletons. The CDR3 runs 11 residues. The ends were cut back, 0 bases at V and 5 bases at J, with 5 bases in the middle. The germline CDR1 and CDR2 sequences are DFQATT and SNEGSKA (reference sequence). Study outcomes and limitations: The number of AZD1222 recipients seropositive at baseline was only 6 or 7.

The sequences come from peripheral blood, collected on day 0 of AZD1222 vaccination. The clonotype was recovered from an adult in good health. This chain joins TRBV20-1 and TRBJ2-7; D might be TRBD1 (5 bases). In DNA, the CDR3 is TGCAGTGCTAGAGAACAGGACGAGCAGTACTTC. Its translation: CSAREQDEQYF.